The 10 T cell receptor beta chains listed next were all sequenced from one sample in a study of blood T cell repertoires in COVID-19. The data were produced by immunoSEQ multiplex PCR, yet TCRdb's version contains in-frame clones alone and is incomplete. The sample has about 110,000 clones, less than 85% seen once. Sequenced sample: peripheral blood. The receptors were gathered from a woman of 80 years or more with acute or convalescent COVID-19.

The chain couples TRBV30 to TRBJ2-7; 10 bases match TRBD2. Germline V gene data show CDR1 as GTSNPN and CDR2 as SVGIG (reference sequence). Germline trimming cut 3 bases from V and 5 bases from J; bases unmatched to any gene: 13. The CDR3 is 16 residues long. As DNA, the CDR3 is TGTGCCTGGAGCCCCCTTCAGACAACTAGCGGGGACGAGCAGTACTTC. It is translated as CAWSPLQTTSGDEQYF.

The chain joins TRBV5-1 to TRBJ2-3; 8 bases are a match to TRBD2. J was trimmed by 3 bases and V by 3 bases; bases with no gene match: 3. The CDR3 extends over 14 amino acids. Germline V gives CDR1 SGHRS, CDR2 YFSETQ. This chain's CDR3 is CASSSSSGTDTQYF. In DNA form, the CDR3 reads TGCGCCAGCAGCTCATCTAGCGGGACAGATACGCAGTATTTT.

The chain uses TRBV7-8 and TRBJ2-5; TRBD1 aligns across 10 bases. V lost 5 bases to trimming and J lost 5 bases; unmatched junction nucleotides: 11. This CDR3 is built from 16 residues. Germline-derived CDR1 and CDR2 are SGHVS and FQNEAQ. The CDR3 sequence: CASSPTTGGAQETQYF. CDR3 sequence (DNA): TGTGCCAGCAGCCCAACGACAGGGGGCGCACAGGAGACCCAGTACTTC.

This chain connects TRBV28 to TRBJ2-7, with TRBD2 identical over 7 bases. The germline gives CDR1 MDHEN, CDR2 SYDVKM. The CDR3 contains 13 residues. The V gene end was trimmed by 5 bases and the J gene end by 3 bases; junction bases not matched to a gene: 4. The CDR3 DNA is TGTGCCAGCAGTCGGGGGGACCACTACGAGCAGTACTTC. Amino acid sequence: CASSRGDHYEQYF.

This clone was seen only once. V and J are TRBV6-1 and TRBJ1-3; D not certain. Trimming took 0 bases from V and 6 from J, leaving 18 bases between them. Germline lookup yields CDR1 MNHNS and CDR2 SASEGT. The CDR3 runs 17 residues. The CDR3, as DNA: TGTGCCAGCAGTGAAGCGCGGTCGAGGGATCCCGTAAACACCATATATTTT. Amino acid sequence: CASSEARSRDPVNTIYF.

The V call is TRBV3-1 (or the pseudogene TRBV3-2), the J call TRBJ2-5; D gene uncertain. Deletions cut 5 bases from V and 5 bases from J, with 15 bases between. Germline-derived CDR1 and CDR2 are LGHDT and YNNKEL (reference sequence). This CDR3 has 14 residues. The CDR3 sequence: CASSSPPRSETQYF. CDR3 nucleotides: TGTGCCAGCAGCTCCCCCCCGCGGTCGGAGACCCAGTACTTC.

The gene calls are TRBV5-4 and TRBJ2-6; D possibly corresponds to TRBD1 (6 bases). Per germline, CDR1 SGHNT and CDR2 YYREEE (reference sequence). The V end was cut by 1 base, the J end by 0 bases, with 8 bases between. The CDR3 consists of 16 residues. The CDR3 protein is CASSLNRDSGANVLTF. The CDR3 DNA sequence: TGTGCCAGCAGCTTGAACAGGGACTCTGGGGCCAACGTCCTGACTTTC.

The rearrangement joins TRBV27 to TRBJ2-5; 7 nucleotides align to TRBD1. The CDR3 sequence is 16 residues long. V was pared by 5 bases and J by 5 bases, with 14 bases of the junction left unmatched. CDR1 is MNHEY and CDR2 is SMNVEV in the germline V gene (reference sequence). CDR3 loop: CASSPRDSAFGETQYF. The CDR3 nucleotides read TGTGCCAGCAGTCCACGGGACAGCGCCTTTGGGGAGACCCAGTACTTC.

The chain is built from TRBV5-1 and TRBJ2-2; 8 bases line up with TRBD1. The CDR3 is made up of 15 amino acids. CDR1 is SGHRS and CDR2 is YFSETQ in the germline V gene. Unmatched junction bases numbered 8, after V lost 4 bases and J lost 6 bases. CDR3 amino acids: CASSIGQGSPGELFF. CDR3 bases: TGCGCCAGCAGCATCGGACAGGGATCACCCGGGGAGCTGTTTTTT.

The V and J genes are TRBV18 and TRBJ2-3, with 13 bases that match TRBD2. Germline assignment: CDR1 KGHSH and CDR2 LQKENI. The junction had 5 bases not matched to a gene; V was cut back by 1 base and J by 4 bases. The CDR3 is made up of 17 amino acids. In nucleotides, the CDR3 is TGTGCCAGCTCACCACGGACTAGCGGGGGTCTAGCAGATACGCAGTATTTT. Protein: CASSPRTSGGLADTQYF.